The TCR beta chain under discussion was sequenced for a study of siplizumab effects on memory and regulatory T cells (dated by TCRdb to between 2018 and 2020). For the study in its entirety: The effect of the anti-CD2 antibody siplizumab on alloreactive T-cell subsets was examined in allogeneic mixed lymphocyte reactions constructed from human PBMCs. General study outcomes and caveats: Whether proliferating Tregs from siplizumab cultures were suppressive was not functionally confirmed. Roughly 80-96% of proliferating CD4+ or CD8+ clones could not be assigned a naive or memory phenotype. The cumulative frequency of alloreactive sequences traceable to unstimulated CD4+ memory T cells was significantly reduced by siplizumab. Greater diversity appeared to be present in unstimulated naive T cells than in memory T cells, and a substantial contribution to the alloresponse seemed to be made by naive cells. Because sequences at frequencies below about 10^-5 were poorly captured, only a minor fraction of alloreactive clones could be mapped back to unstimulated subsets. In reactions with siplizumab, an average of approximately 69% of mappable alloreactive CD4+ clones were Treg-derived, compared with 25% to 30% in control reactions.

Regarding this clone: Its antigen is currently not known. Nothing much larger sits one base from this clone, and base qualities are not available.

Sorted unstimulated T cells and proliferating T cells recovered from mixed lymphocyte reactions were subjected to TCRbeta CDR3 sequencing. Fresh whole blood from some ten HLA-typed healthy donors was used as the source from which PBMCs were isolated. Unstimulated CD4+ non-regulatory T cells were FACS-sorted to map the origin of alloreactive clones. Library preparation was by the immunoSEQ multiplex PCR assay. Each sample had around 92,000 TCR templates assayed by the deep sequencing platform. Genomic DNA extracted from sorted T cells was used for TCRbeta CDR3 sequencing. On the study's bioinformatics: The R programming language was used for the clonal analysis of the TCRbeta CDR3 data. Alloreactive CD4+ and CD8+ clones were defined by comparing unstimulated samples with post-reaction CFSE-low samples. Regulatory or non-regulatory origin was assigned to alloreactive CD4+ clones by matching of sequences to sorted unstimulated Treg and non-Treg repertoires. In TCRdb, the immuneACCESS table is reduced to in-frame sequences with V and J assigned. These tables do not hold every clone; where another copy was compared, an unresolved V gene accounts for under half, and the others remain unexplained. Clone size and V and J calls were adopted from that table, with D and trimming inferred from the DNA. This sample holds about 94,000 clones; 94% were observed only once. The top ten hold over 0.25% of the sample.

Relative to germline, V is 5 bases shorter and J is 1 base shorter, with 6 bases between their ends. The germline V gene encodes CDR1 GTSNPN and CDR2 SVGIG (reference sequence). The CDR3 contains 11 residues, cysteine and phenylalanine counted. Left in the record is the CDR3 DNA by itself, 33 bases read in frame from the first base. Sequenced sample: non-Treg CD4+ T cells sorted from blood. This specimen's cell subset or site label, per the study, means: FACS-sorted unstimulated CD4+ non-regulatory T cells. The sequence was collected from a human donor in good health. This chain joins TRBV30 to TRBJ2-7; tentative D gene TRBD2, with 5 bases matching. The CDR3 protein is CAWRTSYEQYF. The nucleotide sequence reads TGTGCCTGGCGGACTTCCTACGAGCAGTACTTC.